Presented here are 24 T cell receptor beta chains from one specimen sequenced in a study of blood T cell repertoires in COVID-19. TCRdb's table, derived via immunoSEQ multiplex PCR, lists solely in-frame clones and lacks some. Of approximately 180,000 clones in the sample, roughly 79% were seen once. Sample: peripheral blood. The origin of the receptors is a woman aged 80 or older with COVID-19, enrolled during active disease.

CDR3 loop: CASSLGPPGTEAFF. The CDR3 bases are TGTGCCAGCAGCTTGGGACCGCCGGGAACTGAAGCTTTCTTT. The chain combines TRBV5-5 with TRBJ1-1; D is uncertain. CDR1 SGHKS and CDR2 YYEKEE come from the germline V gene (reference sequence). The CDR3 is made up of 14 amino acids. V was trimmed by 0 bases and J by 5 bases, leaving 11 bases between them. Together with reference TRBV5-5 and TRBJ1-1, the CDR3 gives the full variable domain: DAGVTQSPTHLIKTRGQQVTLRCSPISGHKSVSWYQQVLGQGPQFIFQYYEKEERGRGNFPDRFSARQFPNYSSELNVNALLLGDSALYLCASSLGPPGTEAFFGQGTRLTVV.

This clone has a handful of counts. The chain joins TRBV19 to TRBJ1-2, with TRBD1 matching 9 bases. V lost 5 bases and J lost 6; bases outside the gene matches: 10. CDR3 length: 15 residues. Germline values: CDR1 LNHDA, CDR2 SQIVND (reference sequence). DNA of the CDR3: TGTGCCAGTAGTCGGACAGGGGCCCCCCCTAATGGCTACACCTTC. Its translation: CASSRTGAPPNGYTF.

This rearrangement joins TRBV4-3 to TRBJ2-1; tentatively, D is TRBD2 (6 bases). The CDR3 sequence is 16 residues long. Germline CDR1 and CDR2: LGHNA and YSLEER. V was shortened by 0 bases and J by 8 bases, with 17 bases between the two germline ends. CDR3 amino acids: CASSQEGGLSGDEQFF. The DNA for the CDR3 is TGCGCCAGCAGCCAAGAGGGGGGACTTTCGGGGGATGAGCAGTTCTTC.

The table lists this clone with a few counts. V gene TRBV19 combines with J gene TRBJ1-1; D is possibly TRBD1 (6 bases). The CDR3 is made up of 12 amino acids. Trimming removed 5 bases from V and 7 bases from J, with 11 bases in between. Per germline, CDR1 LNHDA and CDR2 SQIVND (reference sequence). The CDR3 region is CASSDRMGEAFF. CDR3 DNA sequence: TGTGCCAGTAGTGACAGGATGGGTGAAGCTTTCTTT.

The genes are TRBV5-4 and TRBJ2-5; no clear D gene. V was clipped by 0 bases and J by 4 bases, with 10 bases between them. This CDR3 comprises 14 residues. The V gene's germline CDR1 is SGHNT and CDR2 YYREEE (reference sequence). CDR3 bases: TGTGCCAGCAGCTTGGGGTTCACGGGAGAGACCCAGTACTTC. Translating gives CASSLGFTGETQYF.

This chain joins TRBV5-1 and TRBJ2-3; TRBD2 matches at 7 bases. The CDR3 runs 15 residues. The germline gives CDR1 SGHRS, CDR2 YFSETQ. The J segment lost 2 bases and the V segment lost 3 bases, leaving 6 bases of the junction unmatched. The CDR3 spells CASSSPLAVTDTQYF. CDR3 coding DNA: TGCGCCAGCAGCTCCCCTCTAGCGGTCACAGATACGCAGTATTTT.

V is TRBV7-9 and J is TRBJ1-3; 7 positions agree with TRBD1. The CDR3 covers 14 residues. The germline V gene encodes CDR1 SEHNR and CDR2 FQNEAQ (reference sequence). The V and J ends lost 8 bases and 1 base, in that order; junction bases with no gene match: 5. This CDR3 is CASAQGVSGNTIYF. Written as DNA, the CDR3 is TGTGCCAGCGCTCAGGGGGTTTCTGGAAACACCATATATTTT.

This clone was seen a single time. V is TRBV19 and J is TRBJ2-7, with 7 nucleotides matching TRBD2. With 3 bases clipped from V and 2 bases from J, the junction kept 4 bases outside the gene matches. The CDR3 is 14 residues long. Germline CDR1 LNHDA, CDR2 SQIVND (reference sequence). CDR3 nucleotide sequence: TGTGCCAGTAGTATTCAAGCGGGACCCTACGAGCAGTACTTC. This translates into CASSIQAGPYEQYF.

The rearrangement joins TRBV6-2 or TRBV6-3 to TRBJ1-1; no firm D call. CDR3 length equals 12 residues. The V gene lost 4 bases and the J gene lost 5 bases, with 8 bases spanning the gap. CDR1 and CDR2 (germline): MNHEY, SVGEGT. DNA for the CDR3: TGTGCCAGCAGTTCCTACTTTACTGAAGCTTTCTTT. As protein: CASSSYFTEAFF.

The rearrangement joins TRBV27 to TRBJ1-4, with TRBD1 matching 9 bases. This CDR3 has 17 amino acids. Germline CDR1 is MNHEY and CDR2 is SMNVEV (reference sequence). Losses at the gene ends were 3 bases for V and 7 bases for J; bases not matched to a gene: 12. The DNA for the CDR3 is TGTGCCAGCAGTTTTCAACTCCCGGGACAGGGAAGTGAAAAACTGTTTTTT. It specifies CASSFQLPGQGSEKLFF.

CDR3 DNA sequence: TGTGCCAGCAGTGAGATCTCGACAGGGGGCGCGGGTGGCTACACCTTC. This translates into CASSEISTGGAGGYTF. The genes are TRBV6-1 and TRBJ1-2; 10 bases fit TRBD1. The germline V gene has CDR1 MNHNS and CDR2 SASEGT. The CDR3 is 16 residues long. V lost 3 bases and J lost 7; bases outside the gene matches: 11.

About this clone itself: The sample has other DNA sequences that encode this CDR3 too. The CDR3 loop is CASSIGLYNEQFF. In DNA, the CDR3 is TGTGCCAGTAGTATAGGACTATACAATGAGCAGTTCTTC. V gene TRBV19 combines with J gene TRBJ2-1; D is possibly TRBD2 (5 bases). With 1 base removed from V and 4 bases from J, the gap between germline ends came to 5 bases. From germline, CDR1 is LNHDA and CDR2 SQIVND (reference sequence). This CDR3 spans 13 amino acids.

This clone ranks as medium-sized. This chain uses TRBV7-8 with TRBJ1-3; weak D call: TRBD1 (5 bases). The CDR3 spans 14 residues. Germline V lookup: CDR1 SGHVS, CDR2 FQNEAQ. V lost 3 bases and J 4 bases, leaving 10 bases between the germline ends. CDR3 coding DNA: TGTGCCAGCAGCTTTGACAGTACAGGAAACACCATATATTTT. Translating gives CASSFDSTGNTIYF.

V and J are TRBV5-5 and TRBJ2-7; D ambiguous. V was trimmed by 4 bases and J by 3 bases, leaving 14 bases between them. Germline V gene data show CDR1 as SGHKS and CDR2 as YYEKEE (reference sequence). The CDR3 contains 14 residues. CDR3 bases: TGTGCCAGCAGCCGCGGAGCAGAGTACTACGAGCAGTACTTC. Translation gives CASSRGAEYYEQYF.

This clone was observed once. The genes are TRBV3-1 (or the pseudogene TRBV3-2) and TRBJ2-1; 12 bases line up with TRBD2. Germline lookup yields CDR1 LGHDT and CDR2 YNNKEL (reference sequence). The CDR3 has 19 residues. Trimming took 4 bases from V and 4 from J; bases not matched to a gene: 14. CDR3 nucleotide sequence: TGTGCCAGCAGCCCTCCGGTGCTAGCGGGAGGGTTTCAGTACAATGAGCAGTTCTTC. It codes for CASSPPVLAGGFQYNEQFF.

The chain combines TRBV7-2 with TRBJ2-1; D is unclear. Trimming pared 3 bases from V and 5 bases from J, leaving 17 bases between. CDR3 length: 16 residues. Per germline, CDR1 SGHTA and CDR2 FQGNSA. The CDR3 spells CASSLNRLEYHNEQFF. CDR3 nucleotide sequence: TGTGCCAGCAGCTTGAATCGTCTGGAGTACCACAATGAGCAGTTCTTC.

This sequence joins TRBV18 and TRBJ2-7, with 10 bases lining up with TRBD2. V dropped 6 bases and J dropped 3; count of bases not matched to a gene: 11. In germline, CDR1 is KGHSH, CDR2 LQKENI. This CDR3 comprises 16 residues. CDR3 bases: TGTGCCAGCTCTAGACTAGGAGCGGGGGGGAACTACGAGCAGTACTTC. Protein: CASSRLGAGGNYEQYF.

This chain joins TRBV5-5 and TRBJ2-7; D is possibly TRBD2 (6 bases). Germline V gene sequence: CDR1 SGHKS, CDR2 YYEKEE (reference sequence). CDR3 length: 14 amino acids. Trimming left V 4 bases short and J 4 bases short, with 15 bases between. The CDR3 loop is CASSANPEGYEQYF. The CDR3 DNA reads TGTGCCAGCAGCGCCAACCCGGAGGGTTACGAGCAGTACTTC.

The V gene is TRBV29-1, the J gene TRBJ2-3; 13 bases align to TRBD2. V lost 0 bases and J lost 3; bases outside the gene matches: 6. The CDR3 length is 17 residues. CDR1 is SQVTM, CDR2 ANQGSEA, per germline. DNA for the CDR3: TGCAGCGTTGAAGAGACTCTGACTAGCGGGGGGACAGATACGCAGTATTTT. Protein product: CSVEETLTSGGTDTQYF.

J is TRBJ2-7 and V is TRBV28; TRBD1 aligns across 11 bases. The V segment lost 3 bases and the J segment 5 bases; nucleotides outside the gene matches: 6. Germline CDR1 and CDR2: MDHEN and SYDVKM. The CDR3 is made up of 15 amino acids. The CDR3 is CASSFQDRGLDEQYF. DNA for the CDR3: TGTGCCAGCAGTTTCCAGGACAGGGGGCTGGACGAGCAGTACTTC.

Only a few counts were recorded for this clone. The rearrangement uses TRBV23-1 and TRBJ2-7, with TRBD2 matching over 7 bases. TRBV23-1 is flagged as an ORF with uncertain function. Trimming removed 2 bases from V and 1 base from J; junction bases left unmatched: 14. This CDR3 has 18 amino acids. The CDR3 sequence is CASSQRGSGARRSYEQYF. CDR3 in DNA: TGCGCCAGCAGTCAAAGAGGGAGCGGGGCCCGACGTTCCTACGAGCAGTACTTC.

V is TRBV2 and J is TRBJ2-5; 10 bases align to TRBD2. Germline values: CDR1 SNHLY, CDR2 FYNNEI. The CDR3 totals 16 residues. The trim removed 4 bases at V and 7 bases at J, leaving 12 bases unmatched. The CDR3 sequence is CASSGKLAGEVWTQYF. The CDR3 DNA sequence: TGTGCCAGCAGTGGCAAGCTAGCGGGAGAAGTTTGGACCCAGTACTTC. Looking up the rest from reference TRBV2 and TRBJ2-5 gives the full variable domain: EPEVTQTPSHQVTQMGQEVILRCVPISNHLYFYWYRQILGQKVEFLVSFYNNEISEKSEIFDDQFSVERPDGSNFTLKIRSTKLEDSAMYFCASSGKLAGEVWTQYFGPGTRLLVL.

V usage is TRBV12-5 and J usage is TRBJ1-4, with TRBD1 identical over 7 bases. Germline trimming cut 0 bases from V and 6 bases from J; bases unmatched to any gene: 7. Germline V gene sequence: CDR1 LGHNT, CDR2 FRNRAP. The CDR3 runs 16 residues. The CDR3 DNA sequence: TGTGCTAGTGGTTTGGTACTAGGGGGCCGTGATGAAAAACTGTTTTTT. Protein product: CASGLVLGGRDEKLFF.

CDR3 protein: CSVRQGIDYEQYF. The CDR3 nucleotides are TGCAGCGTTCGACAGGGAATTGACTACGAGCAGTACTTC. The rearrangement links TRBV29-1 to TRBJ2-7; 7 bases align to TRBD1. V gave up 5 bases and J gave up 3 bases; unmatched junction bases: 7. CDR3 length: 13 amino acids. The germline V gene has CDR1 SQVTM and CDR2 ANQGSEA.